The 4 T cell receptor beta chains in this list originate from one sample, sequenced in a study of blood T cell repertoires in COVID-19. Sequenced by immunoSEQ multiplex PCR; TCRdb stores in-frame clones only, minus some. The sample contains 450,000 or so clones, about 90% of which appear only once. The source material was peripheral blood. Source of these receptors: a man aged 18 to 29 with COVID-19, enrolled during active disease.

This clone has a single count. This rearrangement joins TRBV29-1 to TRBJ2-1; D perhaps matches TRBD1 (6 bases). The CDR3 runs to 13 residues. The V and J ends lost 8 bases and 5 bases respectively, with 16 bases between them. Germline V gene lookup returns CDR1 SQVTM and CDR2 ANQGSEA. The chain's CDR3 is CSTLGARNNEQFF. The DNA for the CDR3 is TGCAGCACCCTGGGGGCGCGAAACAATGAGCAGTTCTTC.

This clone was seen just once. The chain couples TRBV7-8 to TRBJ2-2; no firm D call. The CDR3 spans 14 residues. The V gene's germline CDR1 is SGHVS and CDR2 FQNEAQ. The V end lost 3 bases, the J end lost 8 bases, and 13 bases lay between the germline ends. The CDR3 DNA reads TGTGCCAGCAGCTTGCGTGTCCCTAAGGGGGAGCTGTTTTTT. This codes for CASSLRVPKGELFF.

CDR3 sequence reads: CASSLGVSAGGWSGELFF. In DNA, the CDR3 is TGTGCCAGCAGCTTAGGAGTTTCCGCAGGGGGGTGGTCCGGGGAGCTGTTTTTT. This chain uses TRBV7-6 with TRBJ2-2, with a weak D call TRBD1 (7 bases). The CDR3 spans 18 residues. Per the germline V gene, CDR1 is SGHVS and CDR2 is FNYEAQ. V was pared by 1 base and J by 6 bases, with 21 bases between.

This chain joins TRBV24-1 and TRBJ2-2; 9 nucleotides align to TRBD1. This CDR3 region has 14 residues. CDR1 KGHDR and CDR2 SFDVKD come from the germline V gene. Trimming took 7 bases from V and 6 from J; bases not matched to a gene: 5. The CDR3 coding sequence is TGTGCCACCAGCGAAACAGGGGGCTCCGGGGAGCTGTTTTTT. It codes for CATSETGGSGELFF.